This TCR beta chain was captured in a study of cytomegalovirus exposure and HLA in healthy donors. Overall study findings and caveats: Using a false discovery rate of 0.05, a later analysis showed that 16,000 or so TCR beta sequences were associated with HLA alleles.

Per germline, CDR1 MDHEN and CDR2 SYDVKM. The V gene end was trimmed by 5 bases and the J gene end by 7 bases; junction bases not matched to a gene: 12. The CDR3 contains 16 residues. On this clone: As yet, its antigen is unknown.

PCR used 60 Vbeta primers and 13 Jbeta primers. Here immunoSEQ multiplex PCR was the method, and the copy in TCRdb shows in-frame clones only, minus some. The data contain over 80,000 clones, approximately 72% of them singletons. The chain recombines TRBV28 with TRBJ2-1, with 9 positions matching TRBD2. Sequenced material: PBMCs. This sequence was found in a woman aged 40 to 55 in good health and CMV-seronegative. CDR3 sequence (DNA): TGTGCCAGCAGTACCCTGGCGGGAGGGCCTCTAAATGAGCAGTTCTTC. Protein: CASSTLAGGPLNEQFF.